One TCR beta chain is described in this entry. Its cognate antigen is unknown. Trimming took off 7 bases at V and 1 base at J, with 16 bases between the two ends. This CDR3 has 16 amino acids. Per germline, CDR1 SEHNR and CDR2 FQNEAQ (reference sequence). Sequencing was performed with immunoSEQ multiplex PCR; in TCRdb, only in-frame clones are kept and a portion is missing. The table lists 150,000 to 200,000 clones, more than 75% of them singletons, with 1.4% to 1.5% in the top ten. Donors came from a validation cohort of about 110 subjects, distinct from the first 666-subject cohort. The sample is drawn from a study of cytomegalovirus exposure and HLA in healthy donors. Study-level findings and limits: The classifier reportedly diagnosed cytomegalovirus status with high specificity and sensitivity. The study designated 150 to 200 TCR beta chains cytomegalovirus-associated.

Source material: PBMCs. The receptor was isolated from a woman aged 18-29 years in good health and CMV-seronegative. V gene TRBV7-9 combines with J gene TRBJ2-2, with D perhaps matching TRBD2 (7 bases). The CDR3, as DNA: TGTGCCAGCACCGAGTTGGGGGGGCTGAACACCGGGGAGCTGTTTTTT. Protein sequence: CASTELGGLNTGELFF.